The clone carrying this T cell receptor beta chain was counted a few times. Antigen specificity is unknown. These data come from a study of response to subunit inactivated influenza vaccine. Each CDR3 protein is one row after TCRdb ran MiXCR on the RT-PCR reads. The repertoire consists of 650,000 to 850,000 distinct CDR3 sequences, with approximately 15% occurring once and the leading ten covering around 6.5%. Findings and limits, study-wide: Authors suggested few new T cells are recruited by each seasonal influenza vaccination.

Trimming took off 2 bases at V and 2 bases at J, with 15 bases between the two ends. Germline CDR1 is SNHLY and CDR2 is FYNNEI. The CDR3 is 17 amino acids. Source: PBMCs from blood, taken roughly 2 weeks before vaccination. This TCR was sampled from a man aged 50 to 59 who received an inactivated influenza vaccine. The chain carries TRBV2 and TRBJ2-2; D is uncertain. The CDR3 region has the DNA TGTGCCAGCAGTGAAAATCCCTATGGTTATAACACCGGGGAGCTGTTTTTT. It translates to CASSENPYGYNTGELFF.